This T cell receptor beta chain came from a study of cytomegalovirus exposure and HLA in healthy donors. General study results and limits: Cytomegalovirus-associated status was assigned to fewer than 200 TCR beta chains.

CDR1 is MGHRA, CDR2 YSYEKL, per germline. This CDR3 contains 14 residues. Trimming removed 6 bases from V and 1 base from J, with 9 bases in between. Here immunoSEQ multiplex PCR was the method, and the copy in TCRdb shows in-frame clones only, minus some. The sample carries 250,000 to 350,000 clones, about nine tenths recorded once. About this clone itself: Its antigen is undetermined.

The source material was PBMCs. This TCR was sampled from a woman aged 18-29 years in good health and CMV-seronegative. The chain carries TRBV4-1 and TRBJ2-2; D may be TRBD1 (5 bases). The CDR3 DNA sequence: TGCGCCAGCAGGGACAATCAGAACACCGGGGAGCTGTTTTTT. This encodes CASRDNQNTGELFF.